The next 25 T cell receptor beta chains were all read from a single sample in a study of blood T cells in healthy people across ages. Together with a sample-barcoded 5' primer, a J-beta primer mix was included in a second PCR lasting about 7 to 12 cycles. TCRdb fed the 5' RACE reads into MiXCR, producing one record per CDR3 protein. The sample holds about 1.4 million distinct CDR3 sequences, almost 60% seen once. Input material: blood. These receptors all stem from a man between 18 and 35 years old in good health.

The chain joins TRBV20-1 to TRBJ2-1; the D gene is possibly TRBD2 (6 bases). The CDR3 length is 15 residues. Germline V gene lookup returns CDR1 DFQATT and CDR2 SNEGSKA (reference sequence). Trimming cost V 2 bases and J 1 base, with 12 bases left between them. CDR3 residues: CSARNAGRSYNEQFF. CDR3 DNA: TGCAGTGCTAGAAACGCGGGACGGTCCTACAATGAGCAGTTCTTC.

The CDR3 loop is CASSPYVYNEQYF. The CDR3 coding sequence is TGTGCCAGCAGTCCCTACGTCTACAATGAGCAGTACTTC. The chain recombines TRBV12-3 or TRBV12-4 with TRBJ2-1; D is unresolved. The J call is in doubt because the DNA end fits TRBJ2-7 better. The CDR3 length is 13 residues.

The rearrangement uses TRBV27 and TRBJ2-2, with no clear D. Trimming left V 3 bases short and J 4 bases short, with 12 bases between. The CDR3 totals 15 residues. The germline V gene encodes CDR1 MNHEY and CDR2 SMNVEV (reference sequence). The CDR3 is CASSFLGRFTGELFF. The CDR3 DNA reads TGTGCCAGCAGTTTCTTGGGTCGATTCACCGGGGAGCTGTTTTTT.

The chain employs TRBV7-9 and TRBJ2-5; 9 bases agree with TRBD1. This CDR3 spans 15 amino acids. CDR1 and CDR2 (germline): SEHNR, FQNEAQ (reference sequence). The J segment lost 2 bases and the V segment lost 2 bases, leaving 3 bases of the junction unmatched. The CDR3 is CASSLSGTGQETQYF. In DNA form, the CDR3 reads TGTGCCAGCAGCTTATCTGGGACAGGGCAAGAGACCCAGTACTTC.

The genes are TRBV5-5 and TRBJ2-1; the D is unclear. The CDR3 consists of 13 residues. The V gene lost 1 base and the J gene lost 6 bases, with 8 bases spanning the gap. CDR1 and CDR2 (germline): SGHKS, YYEKEE (reference sequence). The chain's CDR3 is CASSLYSSNEQFF. CDR3 nucleotides: TGTGCCAGCAGCTTGTACTCCAGCAATGAGCAGTTCTTC. Together with reference TRBV5-5 and TRBJ2-1, the CDR3 gives the full variable domain: DAGVTQSPTHLIKTRGQQVTLRCSPISGHKSVSWYQQVLGQGPQFIFQYYEKEERGRGNFPDRFSARQFPNYSSELNVNALLLGDSALYLCASSLYSSNEQFFGPGTRLTVL.

In DNA form, the CDR3 reads TGCAGTGCTAGGGATAATAGACAGGGGGCTCTCATAGACTCACCCCTCCACTTT. Protein product: CSARDNRQGALIDSPLHF. The chain carries TRBV20-1 and TRBJ1-6; 10 positions agree with TRBD1. The germline CDR1 and CDR2 sequences are DFQATT and SNEGSKA (reference sequence). V lost 3 bases to trimming and J lost 10 bases; unmatched junction nucleotides: 18. This CDR3 contains 18 residues.

This clonotype appeared a few times. This chain connects TRBV4-1 to TRBJ1-2; TRBD1 matches 7 bases. There are 15 residues in the CDR3. In germline, CDR1 is MGHRA, CDR2 YSYEKL. Trimming took 0 bases from V and 7 from J; bases not matched to a gene: 8. CDR3 in DNA: TGCGCCAGCAGCCAAGATAGGGGACAGTGGGGTGGCTACACCTTC. This codes for CASSQDRGQWGGYTF.

The genes are TRBV15 and TRBJ1-2; no clear D gene. Per the germline V gene, CDR1 is LNHNV and CDR2 is YYDKDF (reference sequence). V was shortened by 0 bases and J by 5 bases, with 13 bases between the two germline ends. There are 15 residues in the CDR3. The CDR3 coding sequence is TGTGCCACCAGCAGAGAGAAAGGCGGGGTTTATGGCTACACCTTC. It translates to CATSREKGGVYGYTF.

This clonotype was recorded a few times. The V call is TRBV5-5, the J call TRBJ1-2; TRBD1 aligns across 9 bases. V was pared by 4 bases and J by 8 bases, with 9 bases of the junction left unmatched. Germline lookup yields CDR1 SGHKS and CDR2 YYEKEE (reference sequence). CDR3 length equals 14 residues. CDR3 in amino acids: CASSAPGQGSGYTF. The DNA of the CDR3 is TGTGCCAGCAGCGCACCGGGACAGGGTAGCGGCTACACCTTC.

This clonotype was seen only a few times. V is TRBV6-2 or TRBV6-3 and J is TRBJ2-6; 8 bases are a match to TRBD1. The V gene's germline CDR1 is MNHEY and CDR2 SVGEGT. The CDR3 length is 16 residues. V lost 2 bases, J lost 4 bases, and 4 bases stayed unmatched. CDR3 nucleotides: TGTGCCAGCAGTTACCGGACAGGGCGCGGGGCCAACGTCCTGACTTTC. Amino acids: CASSYRTGRGANVLTF.

The V gene is TRBV6-6, the J gene TRBJ2-4; D is perhaps TRBD2 (5 bases). Germline assignment: CDR1 MNHNY and CDR2 SVGAGI (reference sequence). The CDR3 totals 13 residues. The germline V and J ends were trimmed by 6 bases and 13 bases, with 19 bases remaining between them. The CDR3 region has the DNA TGTGCCAGCAGCTACAACACAGCATGGGAGCAGTACTTC. Its protein product is CASSYNTAWEQYF.

This clonotype was recorded a few times. V gene TRBV4-3 combines with J gene TRBJ2-1; D unresolved. CDR3 length: 12 amino acids. Germline V gene lookup returns CDR1 LGHNA and CDR2 YSLEER. Trimming stripped 2 bases from V and 9 bases from J, with 8 bases between. The CDR3, as DNA: TGCGCCAGCAGCCAATCGGCAGGTGAGCAGTTCTTC. It codes for CASSQSAGEQFF.

The rearrangement uses TRBV5-1 and TRBJ2-7; D is undetermined. The V end lost 0 bases, the J end lost 2 bases, and 15 bases lay between the germline ends. CDR1 SGHRS and CDR2 YFSETQ come from the germline V gene. The CDR3 consists of 16 residues. The DNA for the CDR3 is TGCGCCAGCAGCTTGGCCGGGTCGGGCCAAACCTACGAGCAGTACTTC. This gives the protein CASSLAGSGQTYEQYF. The full variable domain, in which reference TRBV5-1 and TRBJ2-7 provide the parts outside the CDR3, is KAGVTQTPRYLIKTRGQQVTLSCSPISGHRSVSWYQQTPGQGLQFLFEYFSETQRNKGNFPGRFSGRQFSNSRSEMNVSTLELGDSALYLCASSLAGSGQTYEQYFGPGTRLTVT.

The chain uses TRBV20-1 and TRBJ2-5; 9 nucleotides align to TRBD1. V shed 3 bases, J shed 11 bases, and the junction held 10 bases outside the gene matches. Germline V lookup: CDR1 DFQATT, CDR2 SNEGSKA (reference sequence). The CDR3 covers 13 residues. Here the CDR3 DNA reads TGCAGTGCTAGTGAGACAGGGGGTTGGGAGCAGTACTTC. Its translation is CSASETGGWEQYF.

V gene TRBV7-2 combines with J gene TRBJ2-5, with TRBD1 as a possible D gene (5 bases). CDR1 is SGHTA, CDR2 FQGNSA, per germline. CDR3 length equals 13 residues. Trimming pared 1 base from V and 11 bases from J, leaving 14 bases between. This CDR3 is CASSLGPDNEQYF. CDR3 DNA: TGTGCCAGCAGCTTAGGTCCGGACAATGAGCAGTACTTC.

This chain connects TRBV20-1 to TRBJ2-1, with 7 positions matching TRBD2. The CDR3 length is 15 residues. CDR1 and CDR2 (germline): DFQATT, SNEGSKA (reference sequence). V dropped 3 bases and J dropped 2; count of bases not matched to a gene: 7. The CDR3 nucleotides are TGCAGTGCTAGGTCTAGCGGTCGAGCCTACAATGAGCAGTTCTTC. Translation gives CSARSSGRAYNEQFF.

The V call is TRBV5-1, the J call TRBJ2-7; 8 bases match TRBD1. This CDR3 region has 18 residues. Germline assignment: CDR1 SGHRS and CDR2 YFSETQ. J gave up 3 bases and V 4 bases, and 18 bases lay outside the gene matches. CDR3 sequence: CASSPVNSVGTGFYEQYF. In DNA form, the CDR3 reads TGCGCCAGCAGCCCTGTTAATTCTGTCGGGACAGGATTCTACGAGCAGTACTTC.

This clonotype was counted only a few times. The CDR3 region has the DNA TGTGCCAGCAGCTTAGAGGCCCGCGGGGAGACCCAGTACTTC. It translates to CASSLEARGETQYF. This chain connects TRBV7-8 to TRBJ2-5; tentatively, D is TRBD2 (5 bases). Germline V gene lookup returns CDR1 SGHVS and CDR2 FQNEAQ. CDR3 length: 14 residues. Trimming pared 1 base from V and 5 bases from J, leaving 11 bases between.

This sequence joins TRBV20-1 and TRBJ2-1, with TRBD2 matching 8 bases. Trimming took 3 bases from V and 0 from J; bases not matched to a gene: 13. The CDR3 runs 18 residues. CDR1 and CDR2 from the germline V gene are DFQATT and SNEGSKA (reference sequence). The CDR3 here is CSASSSGIRTSSYNEQFF. CDR3 coding DNA: TGCAGTGCTAGTAGTAGCGGGATTCGAACGAGCTCCTACAATGAGCAGTTCTTC.

Worth noting for this clonotype: A read error may produce the germline difference seen at one junction end. The rearrangement joins TRBV4-1 to TRBJ2-3; TRBD1 matches at 7 bases. Germline V gives CDR1 MGHRA, CDR2 YSYEKL. The CDR3 consists of 14 residues. The CDR3 sequence is CASSQGQNTDTQYF. CDR3 nucleotides: TGTGCCAGCAGCCAGGGACAGAACACAGATACGCAGTATTTT.

The chain carries TRBV6-2 or TRBV6-3 and TRBJ2-7; no clear D gene. V lost 10 bases, J lost 2 bases, and 15 bases lay in between. This CDR3 contains 13 residues. Germline-derived CDR1 and CDR2 are MNHEY and SVGEGT. Written as DNA, the CDR3 is TGTGCCACGGTGAATGGGCCGGCCTACGAGCAGTACTTC. Translated, it gives CATVNGPAYEQYF.

This clonotype was detected once. This rearrangement joins TRBV4-3 to TRBJ2-1, with 11 bases that match TRBD2. The J call is uncertain, as TRBJ2-7 better fits the DNA end. CDR3 length equals 14 residues. Germline-derived CDR1 and CDR2 are LGHNA and YSLEER. CDR3 DNA sequence: TGCGCCAGCAGCCTAGCGGGGACTAGCGGTGAGCAGTACTTC. Protein: CASSLAGTSGEQYF.

The V and J genes are TRBV3-1 and TRBJ2-7; D is perhaps TRBD1 (5 bases). CDR1 is LGHDT and CDR2 is YNNKEL in the germline V gene (reference sequence). V gave up 6 bases and J gave up 7 bases, with 16 bases separating them. CDR3 length: 13 amino acids. The CDR3 region is CASSHGHPGEQYF. In DNA form, the CDR3 reads TGTGCCAGCAGTCACGGACACCCCGGGGAGCAGTACTTC.

This clonotype was detected only a few times. In nucleotides, the CDR3 is TGCAGTGCTAGAGATTACGCGAATATGTCCTACGAGCAGTACTTC. Translating gives CSARDYANMSYEQYF. The rearrangement uses TRBV20-1 and TRBJ2-7; no reliable D call. The CDR3 has 15 amino acids. Germline CDR1 DFQATT, CDR2 SNEGSKA (reference sequence). V lost 0 bases, J lost 1 base, and 13 bases lay in between.

This sequence joins TRBV20-1 and TRBJ2-1, with D maybe TRBD2 (6 bases). The DNA end is a closer match to TRBJ2-7, so the J assignment may be wrong. The CDR3 has 13 residues. The germline V gene encodes CDR1 DFQATT and CDR2 SNEGSKA (reference sequence). The CDR3 bases are TGCAGTGCTAGGGGTTGGCGGGCGGGGGAGCAGTACTTC. It yields the protein CSARGWRAGEQYF.